This T cell receptor (beta chain) stems from a study of neoadjuvant anti-PD-1 for oral cavity cancer. Looking at the study overall: Non-progressing patients received a fourth nivolumab dose near day 43, then surgery on days 50-56.

Blood libraries mostly used around 510 ng genomic DNA, six replicates each. Produced via immunoSEQ multiplex PCR; TCRdb's table is partial and in-frame only. The table includes about 72,000 clones, about four fifths detected once. The germline CDR1 and CDR2 sequences are LNHDA and SQIVND (reference sequence). V dropped 1 base and J dropped 9; count of bases not matched to a gene: 5. The CDR3 consists of 15 residues. PBMCs were not maintained or expanded in culture before analysis. The TCR comes from a person between 35 and 79 years old with oral cavity squamous cell carcinoma. The chain carries TRBV19 and TRBJ2-1; 11 bases agree with TRBD2. Sequences were derived from PBMCs, sampled before nivolumab (anti-PD-1) treatment. The CDR3 nucleotides are TGTGCCAGTAGTATAGGAACTAGCGGGGGAGTTGAGCAGTTCTTC. Protein: CASSIGTSGGVEQFF.